This T cell receptor beta chain is from a study of blood T cell repertoires in COVID-19. About the study: Sites in the United States, Italy and Spain provided acute and convalescent COVID-19 samples. PBMCs, B-cell-depleted T cells, or T cells were the source of the cDNA or gDNA that made up the material.

Measured with immunoSEQ multiplex PCR; TCRdb has only the in-frame clones, and not every one. The sample contains around 360,000 clones, 80% to 90% of which appear only once. A Seattle source enrolled patients during active infection and followed them longitudinally. The sequence derives from a woman aged 25 to 39 with COVID-19, enrolled during active disease. Sequenced: peripheral blood.

CDR3 residues: CASSLTTSGSYNEQFF. DNA of the CDR3: TGTGCCAGCAGCTTAACCACTAGCGGGAGCTACAATGAGCAGTTCTTC. This chain links TRBV7-3 with TRBJ2-1, with 11 nucleotides matching TRBD2. From germline, CDR1 is SGHTA and CDR2 FQGTGA. Trimming took 0 bases from V and 3 from J; bases not matched to a gene: 1. The CDR3 runs 16 residues.